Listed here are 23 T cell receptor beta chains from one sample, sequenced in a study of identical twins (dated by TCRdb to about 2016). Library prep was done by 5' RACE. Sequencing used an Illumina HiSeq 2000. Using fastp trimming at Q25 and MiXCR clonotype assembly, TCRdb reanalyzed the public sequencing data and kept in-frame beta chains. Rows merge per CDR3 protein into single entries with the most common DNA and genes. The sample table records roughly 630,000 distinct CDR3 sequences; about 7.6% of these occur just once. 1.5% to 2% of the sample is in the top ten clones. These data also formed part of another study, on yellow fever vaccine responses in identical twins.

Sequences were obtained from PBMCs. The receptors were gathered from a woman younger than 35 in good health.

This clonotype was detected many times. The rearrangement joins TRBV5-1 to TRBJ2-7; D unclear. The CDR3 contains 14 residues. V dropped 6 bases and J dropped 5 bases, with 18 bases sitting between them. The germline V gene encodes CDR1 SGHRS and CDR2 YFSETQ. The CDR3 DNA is TGCGCCAGCACCGCCAGGAGTATATTGGACGAGCAGTACTTC. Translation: CASTARSILDEQYF.

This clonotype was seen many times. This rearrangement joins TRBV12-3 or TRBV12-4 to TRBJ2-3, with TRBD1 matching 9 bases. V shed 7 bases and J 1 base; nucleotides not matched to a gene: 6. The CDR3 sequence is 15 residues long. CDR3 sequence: CASTLDRGGTDTQYF. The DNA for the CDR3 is TGTGCCAGCACCTTGGACAGGGGAGGCACAGATACGCAGTATTTT.

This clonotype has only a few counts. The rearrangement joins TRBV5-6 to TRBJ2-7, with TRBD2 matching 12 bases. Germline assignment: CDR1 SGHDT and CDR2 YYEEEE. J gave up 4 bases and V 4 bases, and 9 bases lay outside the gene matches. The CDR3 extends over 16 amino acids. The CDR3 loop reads CASSRTSGTSLYEQYF. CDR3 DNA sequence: TGTGCCAGCAGCCGGACTAGCGGGACTAGTCTTTACGAGCAGTACTTC. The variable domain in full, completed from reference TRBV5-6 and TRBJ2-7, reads DAGVTQSPTHLIKTRGQQVTLRCSPKSGHDTVSWYQQALGQGPQFIFQYYEEEERQRGNFPDRFSGHQFPNYSSELNVNALLLGDSALYLCASSRTSGTSLYEQYFGPGTRLTVT.

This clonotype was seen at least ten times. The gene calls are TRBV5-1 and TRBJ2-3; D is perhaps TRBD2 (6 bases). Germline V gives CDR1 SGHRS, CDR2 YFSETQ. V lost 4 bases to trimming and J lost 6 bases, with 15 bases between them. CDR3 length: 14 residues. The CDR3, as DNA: TGCGCCAGCAGCCAGGAGGGCCAGAGGGATACGCAGTATTTT. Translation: CASSQEGQRDTQYF.

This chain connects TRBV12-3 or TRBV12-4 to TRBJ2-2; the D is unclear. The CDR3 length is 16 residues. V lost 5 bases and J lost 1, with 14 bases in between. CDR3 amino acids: CASSPPGWKNTGELFF. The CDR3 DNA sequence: TGTGCCAGCAGTCCCCCCGGGTGGAAGAACACCGGGGAGCTGTTTTTT.

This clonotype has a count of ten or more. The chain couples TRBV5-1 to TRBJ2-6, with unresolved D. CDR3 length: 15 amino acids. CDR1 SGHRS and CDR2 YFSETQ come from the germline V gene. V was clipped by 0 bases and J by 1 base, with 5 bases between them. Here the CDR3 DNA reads TGCGCCAGCAGCTTGGAAACTTCTGGGGCCAACGTCCTGACTTTC. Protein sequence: CASSLETSGANVLTF.

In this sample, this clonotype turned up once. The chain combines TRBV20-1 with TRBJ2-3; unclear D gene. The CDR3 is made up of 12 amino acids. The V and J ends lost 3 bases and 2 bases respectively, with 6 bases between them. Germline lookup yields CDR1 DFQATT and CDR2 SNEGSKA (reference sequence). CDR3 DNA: TGCAGTGCTAGGTCCGTCACAGATACGCAGTATTTT. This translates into CSARSVTDTQYF.

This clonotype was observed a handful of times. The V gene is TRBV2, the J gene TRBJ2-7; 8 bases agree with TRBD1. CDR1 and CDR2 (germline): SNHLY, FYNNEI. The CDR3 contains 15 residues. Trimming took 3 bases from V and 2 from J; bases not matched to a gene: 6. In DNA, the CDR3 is TGTGCCAGCAGTGAGTACGGACAGGGAACCTACGAGCAGTACGTC. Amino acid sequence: CASSEYGQGTYEQYV.

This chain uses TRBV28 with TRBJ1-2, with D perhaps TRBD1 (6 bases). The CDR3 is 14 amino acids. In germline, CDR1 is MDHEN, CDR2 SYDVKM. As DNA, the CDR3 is TGTGCTACAGAATGGGGGGCGCCGCCCTATGGCTACACCTTC. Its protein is CATEWGAPPYGYTF.

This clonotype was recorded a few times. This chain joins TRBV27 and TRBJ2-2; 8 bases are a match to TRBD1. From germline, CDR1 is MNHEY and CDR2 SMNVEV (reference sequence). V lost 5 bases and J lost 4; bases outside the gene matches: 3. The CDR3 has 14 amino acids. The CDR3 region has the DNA TGTGCCAGCAGTCGGACAGGGTTCACCGGGGAGCTGTTTTTT. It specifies CASSRTGFTGELFF.

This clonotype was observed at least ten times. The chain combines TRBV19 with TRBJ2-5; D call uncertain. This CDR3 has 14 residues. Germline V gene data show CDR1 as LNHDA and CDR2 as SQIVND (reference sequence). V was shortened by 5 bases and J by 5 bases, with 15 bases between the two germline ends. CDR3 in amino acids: CASSGGGRWETQYF. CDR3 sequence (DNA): TGTGCCAGTAGTGGTGGTGGAAGGTGGGAGACCCAGTACTTC. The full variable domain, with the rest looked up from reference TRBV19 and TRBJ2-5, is DGGITQSPKYLFRKEGQNVTLSCEQNLNHDAMYWYRQDPGQGLRLIYYSQIVNDFQKGDIAEGYSVSREKKESFPLTVTSAQKNPTAFYLCASSGGGRWETQYFGPGTRLLVL.

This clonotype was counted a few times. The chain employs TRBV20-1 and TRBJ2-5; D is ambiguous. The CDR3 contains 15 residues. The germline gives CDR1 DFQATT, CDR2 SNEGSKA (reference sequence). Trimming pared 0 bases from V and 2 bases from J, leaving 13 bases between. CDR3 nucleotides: TGCAGTGCTAGAGATAGCATTAGGCCACAAGAGACCCAGTACTTC. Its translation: CSARDSIRPQETQYF.

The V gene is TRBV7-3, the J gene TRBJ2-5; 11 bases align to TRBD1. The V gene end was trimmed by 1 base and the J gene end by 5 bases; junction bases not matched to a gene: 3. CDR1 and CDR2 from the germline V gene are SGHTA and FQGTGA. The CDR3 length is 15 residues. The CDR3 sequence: CASSLMGTGGETQYF. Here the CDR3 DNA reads TGTGCCAGCAGCTTAATGGGGACAGGGGGGGAGACCCAGTACTTC.

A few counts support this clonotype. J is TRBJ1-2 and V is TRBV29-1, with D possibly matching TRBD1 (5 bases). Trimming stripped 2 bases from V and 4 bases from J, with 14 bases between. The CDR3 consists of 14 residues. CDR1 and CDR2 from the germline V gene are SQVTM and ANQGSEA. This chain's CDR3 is CSVESRQPFYGYTF. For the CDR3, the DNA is TGCAGCGTTGAATCTCGACAGCCTTTCTATGGCTACACCTTC.

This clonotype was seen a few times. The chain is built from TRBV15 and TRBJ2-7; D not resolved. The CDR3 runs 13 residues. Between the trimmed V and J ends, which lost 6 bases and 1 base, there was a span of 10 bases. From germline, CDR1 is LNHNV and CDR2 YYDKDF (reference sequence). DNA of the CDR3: TGTGCCACCAGGAATCCTACTTCCTACGAGCAGTACTTC. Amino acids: CATRNPTSYEQYF.

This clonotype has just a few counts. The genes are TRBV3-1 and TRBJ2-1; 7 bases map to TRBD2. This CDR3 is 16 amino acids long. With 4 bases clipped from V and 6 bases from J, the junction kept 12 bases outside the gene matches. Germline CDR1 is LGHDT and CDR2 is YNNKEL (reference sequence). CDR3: CASSPRGTTMGNEQFF. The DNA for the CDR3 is TGTGCCAGCAGCCCTCGCGGGACTACAATGGGCAATGAGCAGTTCTTC.

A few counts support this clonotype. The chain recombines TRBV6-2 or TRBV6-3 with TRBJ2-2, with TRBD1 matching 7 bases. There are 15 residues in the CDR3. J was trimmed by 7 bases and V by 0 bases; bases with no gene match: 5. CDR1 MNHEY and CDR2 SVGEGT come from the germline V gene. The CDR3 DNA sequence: TGTGCCAGCAGTTACTCTGGACAGGCCATCGGGGAGCTGTTTTTT. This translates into CASSYSGQAIGELFF.

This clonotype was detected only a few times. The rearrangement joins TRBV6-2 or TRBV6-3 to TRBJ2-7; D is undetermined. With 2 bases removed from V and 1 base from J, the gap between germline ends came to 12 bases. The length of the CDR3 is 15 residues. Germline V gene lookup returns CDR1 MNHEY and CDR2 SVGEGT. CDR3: CASSYRRVLSYEQYF. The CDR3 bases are TGTGCCAGCAGTTACCGAAGGGTGTTATCCTACGAGCAGTACTTC.

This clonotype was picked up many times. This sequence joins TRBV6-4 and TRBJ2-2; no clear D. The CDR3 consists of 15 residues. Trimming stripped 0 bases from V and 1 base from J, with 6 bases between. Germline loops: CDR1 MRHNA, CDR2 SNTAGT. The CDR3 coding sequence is TGTGCCAGCAGTGACTCTGCTGGGAACACCGGGGAGCTGTTTTTT. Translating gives CASSDSAGNTGELFF.

The CDR3 DNA is TGTGCCAGCAGTTCCGACAGGGGGTCCCAGGCCCAGTACTTC. Encoded protein: CASSSDRGSQAQYF. V usage is TRBV5-5 and J usage is TRBJ2-5; 9 nucleotides match TRBD1. The length of the CDR3 is 14 residues. Unmatched junction bases numbered 11, after V lost 5 bases and J lost 9 bases. Germline V gives CDR1 SGHKS, CDR2 YYEKEE (reference sequence).

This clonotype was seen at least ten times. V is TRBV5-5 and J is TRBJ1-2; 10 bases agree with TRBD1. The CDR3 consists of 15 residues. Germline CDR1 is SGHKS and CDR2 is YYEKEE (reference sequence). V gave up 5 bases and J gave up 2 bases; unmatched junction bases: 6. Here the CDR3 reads CASSHPGQGNYGYTF. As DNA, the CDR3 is TGTGCCAGCAGTCATCCGGGACAGGGGAACTATGGCTACACCTTC.

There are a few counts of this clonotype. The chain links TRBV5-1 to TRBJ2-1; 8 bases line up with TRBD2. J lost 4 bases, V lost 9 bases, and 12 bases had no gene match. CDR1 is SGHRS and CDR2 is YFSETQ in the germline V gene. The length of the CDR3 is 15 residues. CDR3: CATGGGDQDYNEQFF. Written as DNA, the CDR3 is TGCGCCACCGGGGGGGGGGACCAAGATTACAATGAGCAGTTCTTC.

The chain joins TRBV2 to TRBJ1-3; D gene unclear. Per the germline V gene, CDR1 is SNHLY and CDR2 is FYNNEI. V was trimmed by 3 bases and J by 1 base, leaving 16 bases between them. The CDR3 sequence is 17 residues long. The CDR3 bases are TGTGCCAGCAGTGAGGCGATCGGCGGACGGTCTGGAAACACCATATATTTT. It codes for CASSEAIGGRSGNTIYF.